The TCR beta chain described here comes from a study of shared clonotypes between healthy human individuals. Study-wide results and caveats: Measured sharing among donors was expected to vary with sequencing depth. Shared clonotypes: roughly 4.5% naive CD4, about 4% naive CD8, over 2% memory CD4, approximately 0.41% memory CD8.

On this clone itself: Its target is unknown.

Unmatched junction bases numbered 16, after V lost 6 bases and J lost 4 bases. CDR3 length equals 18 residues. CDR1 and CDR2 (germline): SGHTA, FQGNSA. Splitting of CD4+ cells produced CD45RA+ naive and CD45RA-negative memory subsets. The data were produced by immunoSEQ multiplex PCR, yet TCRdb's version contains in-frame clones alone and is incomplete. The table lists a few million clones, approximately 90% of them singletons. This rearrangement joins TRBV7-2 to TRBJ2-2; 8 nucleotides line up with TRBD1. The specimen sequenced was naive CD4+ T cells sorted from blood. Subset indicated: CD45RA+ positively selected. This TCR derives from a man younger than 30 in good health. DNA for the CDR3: TGTGCCAGCAGTCACACGTTATCCAGGGGGCGCAGCACCGGGGAGCTGTTTTTT. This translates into CASSHTLSRGRSTGELFF.